This T cell receptor (beta chain) was recovered during a study of T-cell reconstitution after alpha-beta-depleted transplantation in children. Study results and limitations: T-cell numbers and diversity, one year after transplant, stemmed largely from T cells that were newly produced.

Unique molecular identifiers were incorporated into the prepared TCRbeta library. TCRdb re-analysed the PCR reads in MiXCR, keeping a single row per CDR3 protein. This sample has 700,000 to 950,000 distinct CDR3 sequences; approximately 15% occur once, and the top ten carry 5%. Germline trimming cut 4 bases from V and 4 bases from J; bases unmatched to any gene: 13. The CDR3 has 16 amino acids. Germline V gene lookup returns CDR1 SGHRS and CDR2 YFSETQ. To note about this clonotype: Its specificity is unknown.

The rearrangement links TRBV5-1 to TRBJ1-2, with 7 bases fitting TRBD1. The starting material was PBMCs, mostly from graft donor cells, obtained 360 days after TCRalphabeta/CD19-depleted stem cell transplant. This receptor was taken from a male patient aged 5 to 17 who had a stem cell transplant for acute lymphoblastic leukemia, so the T cells may come from the graft donor. In DNA form, the CDR3 reads TGCGCCAGCAGCCTCCCAGGGGGGGCATTCGGCTATGGCTACACCTTC. This gives the protein CASSLPGGAFGYGYTF.